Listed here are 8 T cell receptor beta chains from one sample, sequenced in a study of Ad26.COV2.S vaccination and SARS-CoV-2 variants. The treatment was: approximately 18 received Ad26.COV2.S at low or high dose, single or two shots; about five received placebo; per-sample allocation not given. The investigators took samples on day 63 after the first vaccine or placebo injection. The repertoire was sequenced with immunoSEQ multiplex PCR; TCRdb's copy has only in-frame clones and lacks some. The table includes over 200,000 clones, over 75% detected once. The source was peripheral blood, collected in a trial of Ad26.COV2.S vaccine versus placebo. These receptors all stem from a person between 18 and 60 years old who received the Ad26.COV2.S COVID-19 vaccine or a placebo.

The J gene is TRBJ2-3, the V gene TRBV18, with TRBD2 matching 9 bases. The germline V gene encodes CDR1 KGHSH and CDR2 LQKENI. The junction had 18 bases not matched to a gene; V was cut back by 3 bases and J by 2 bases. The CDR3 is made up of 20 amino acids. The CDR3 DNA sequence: TGTGCCAGCTCACCGCTCGGCGTAAATGCGGGAGGGCCAAACACAGATACGCAGTATTTT. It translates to CASSPLGVNAGGPNTDTQYF.

The CDR3 DNA is TGTGCCAGCAGCTACCGGACTAGCGGGAGAGGAGGAACCGGGGAGCTGTTTTTT. This translates into CASSYRTSGRGGTGELFF. The chain uses TRBV7-9 and TRBJ2-2; 13 nucleotides align to TRBD2. The CDR3 is 18 amino acids. Germline V CDR1 and CDR2: SEHNR, FQNEAQ (reference sequence). With V trimmed by 4 bases and J by 5 bases, 10 bases remained unmatched.

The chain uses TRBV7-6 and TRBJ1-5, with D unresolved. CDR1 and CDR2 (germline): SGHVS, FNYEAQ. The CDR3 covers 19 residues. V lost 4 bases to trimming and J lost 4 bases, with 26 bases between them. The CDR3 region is CASSSHRPLHPSLNQPQHF. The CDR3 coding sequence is TGTGCCAGCAGCTCCCATAGACCTCTACACCCCAGTCTGAATCAGCCCCAGCATTTT.

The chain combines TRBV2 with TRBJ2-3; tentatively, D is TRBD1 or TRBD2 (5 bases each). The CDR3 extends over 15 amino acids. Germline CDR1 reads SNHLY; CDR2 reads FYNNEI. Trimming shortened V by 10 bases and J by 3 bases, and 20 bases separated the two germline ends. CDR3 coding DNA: TGTGCCACCCTAGCAGACAGTTCCGCTACAGATACGCAGTATTTT. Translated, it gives CATLADSSATDTQYF.

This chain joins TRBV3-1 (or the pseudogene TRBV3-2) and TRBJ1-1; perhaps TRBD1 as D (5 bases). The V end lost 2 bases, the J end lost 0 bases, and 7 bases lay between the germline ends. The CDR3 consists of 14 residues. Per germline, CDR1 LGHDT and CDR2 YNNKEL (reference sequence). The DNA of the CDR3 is TGTGCCAGCAGCCAATGGGGGTTGAACACTGAAGCTTTCTTT. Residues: CASSQWGLNTEAFF.

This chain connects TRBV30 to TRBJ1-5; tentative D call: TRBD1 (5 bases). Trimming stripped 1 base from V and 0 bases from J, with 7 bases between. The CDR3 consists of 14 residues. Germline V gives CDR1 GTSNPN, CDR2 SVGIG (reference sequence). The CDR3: CAWSEGFSNQPQHF. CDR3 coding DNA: TGTGCCTGGAGTGAGGGGTTTAGCAATCAGCCCCAGCATTTT.

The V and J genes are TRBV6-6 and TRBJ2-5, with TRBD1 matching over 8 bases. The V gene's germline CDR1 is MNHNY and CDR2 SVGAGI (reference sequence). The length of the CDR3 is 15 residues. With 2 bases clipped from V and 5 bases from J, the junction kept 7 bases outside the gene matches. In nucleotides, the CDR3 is TGTGCCAGCAGTTACCGAACAGGGGGTTTGGAGACCCAGTACTTC. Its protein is CASSYRTGGLETQYF.

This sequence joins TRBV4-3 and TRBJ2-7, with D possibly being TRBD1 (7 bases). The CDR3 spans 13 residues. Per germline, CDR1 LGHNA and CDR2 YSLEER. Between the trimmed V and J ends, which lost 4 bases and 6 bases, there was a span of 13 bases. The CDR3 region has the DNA TGCGCCAGCAGCCTCGGGCAGGGGGGCGAGCAGTACTTC. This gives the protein CASSLGQGGEQYF.